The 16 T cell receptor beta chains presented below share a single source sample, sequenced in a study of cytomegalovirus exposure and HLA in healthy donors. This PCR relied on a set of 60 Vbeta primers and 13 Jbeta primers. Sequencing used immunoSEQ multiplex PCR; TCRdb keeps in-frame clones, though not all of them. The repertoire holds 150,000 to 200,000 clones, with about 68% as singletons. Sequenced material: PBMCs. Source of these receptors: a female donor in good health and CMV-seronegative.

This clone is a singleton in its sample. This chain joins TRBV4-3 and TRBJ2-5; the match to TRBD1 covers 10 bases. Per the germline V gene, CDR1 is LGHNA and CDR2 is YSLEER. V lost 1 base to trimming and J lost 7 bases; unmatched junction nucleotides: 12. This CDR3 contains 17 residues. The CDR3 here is CASSQGTDRGSLWTQYF. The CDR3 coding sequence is TGCGCCAGCAGCCAAGGCACGGACAGGGGGAGTCTATGGACCCAGTACTTC.

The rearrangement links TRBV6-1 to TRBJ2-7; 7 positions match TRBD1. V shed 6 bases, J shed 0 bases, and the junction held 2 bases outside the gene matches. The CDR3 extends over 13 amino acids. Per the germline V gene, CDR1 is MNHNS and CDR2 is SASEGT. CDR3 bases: TGTGCCAGCAGGGGGACAGACTCCTACGAGCAGTACTTC. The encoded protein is CASRGTDSYEQYF.

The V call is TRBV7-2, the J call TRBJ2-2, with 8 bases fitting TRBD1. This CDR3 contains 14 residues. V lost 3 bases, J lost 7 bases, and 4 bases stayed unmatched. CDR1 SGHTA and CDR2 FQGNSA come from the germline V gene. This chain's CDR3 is CASSFQGAGGELFF. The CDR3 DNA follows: TGTGCCAGCAGCTTTCAGGGGGCGGGCGGGGAGCTGTTTTTT.

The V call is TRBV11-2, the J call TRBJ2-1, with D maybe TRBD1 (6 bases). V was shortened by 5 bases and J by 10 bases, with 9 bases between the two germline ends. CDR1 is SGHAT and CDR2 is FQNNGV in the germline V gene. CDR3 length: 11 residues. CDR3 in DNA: TGTGCCAGCAGCCTTAGGGGGGAGCAGTTCTTC. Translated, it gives CASSLRGEQFF.

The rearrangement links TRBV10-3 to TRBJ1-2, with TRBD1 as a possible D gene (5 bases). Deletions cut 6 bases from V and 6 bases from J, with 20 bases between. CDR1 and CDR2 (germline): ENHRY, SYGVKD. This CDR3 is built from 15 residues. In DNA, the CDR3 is TGTGCCATCAGGGGCCAGGGCACCCCTCTGGATGGCTACACCTTC. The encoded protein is CAIRGQGTPLDGYTF.

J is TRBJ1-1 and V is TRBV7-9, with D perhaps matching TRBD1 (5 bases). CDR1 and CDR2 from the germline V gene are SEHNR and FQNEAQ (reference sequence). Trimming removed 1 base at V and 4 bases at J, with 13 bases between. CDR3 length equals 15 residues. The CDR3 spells CASSLGQWEGTEAFF. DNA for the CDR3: TGTGCCAGCAGCTTAGGACAGTGGGAAGGCACTGAAGCTTTCTTT.

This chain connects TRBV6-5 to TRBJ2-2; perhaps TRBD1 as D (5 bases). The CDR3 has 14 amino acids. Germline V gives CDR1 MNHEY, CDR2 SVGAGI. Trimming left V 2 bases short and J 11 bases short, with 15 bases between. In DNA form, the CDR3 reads TGTGCCAGCAGTTACAACCAGGGCCCCAGAGAGCTGTTTTTT. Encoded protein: CASSYNQGPRELFF.

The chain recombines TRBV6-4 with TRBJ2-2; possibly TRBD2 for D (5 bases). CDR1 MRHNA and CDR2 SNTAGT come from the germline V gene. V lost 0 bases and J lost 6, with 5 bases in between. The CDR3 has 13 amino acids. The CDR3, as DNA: TGTGCCAGCAGTGACTCAGCGGCCGGGGAGCTGTTTTTT. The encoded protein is CASSDSAAGELFF.

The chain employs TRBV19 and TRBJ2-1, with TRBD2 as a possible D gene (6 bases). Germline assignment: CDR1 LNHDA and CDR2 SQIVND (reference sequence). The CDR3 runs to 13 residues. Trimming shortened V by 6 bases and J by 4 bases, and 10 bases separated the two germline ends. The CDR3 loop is CASSPTSYNEQFF. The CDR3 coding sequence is TGTGCCAGTAGCCCGACTAGTTACAATGAGCAGTTCTTC.

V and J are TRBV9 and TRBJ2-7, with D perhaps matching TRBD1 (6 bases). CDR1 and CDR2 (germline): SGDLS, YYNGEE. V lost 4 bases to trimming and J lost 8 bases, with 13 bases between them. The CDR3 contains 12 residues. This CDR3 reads CASSPDSTKQYF. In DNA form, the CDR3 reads TGTGCCAGCAGCCCGGACAGTACGAAGCAGTACTTC. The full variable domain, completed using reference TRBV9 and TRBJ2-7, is DSGVTQTPKHLITATGQRVTLRCSPRSGDLSVYWYQQSLDQGLQFLIQYYNGEERAKGNILERFSAQQFPDLHSELNLSSLELGDSALYFCASSPDSTKQYFGPGTRLTVT.

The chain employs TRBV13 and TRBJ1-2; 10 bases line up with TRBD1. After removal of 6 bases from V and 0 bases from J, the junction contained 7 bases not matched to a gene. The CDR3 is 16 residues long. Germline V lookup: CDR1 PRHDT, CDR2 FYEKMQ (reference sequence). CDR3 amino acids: CASSRDRGSTNYGYTF. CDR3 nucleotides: TGTGCCAGCAGTAGGGACAGGGGCTCCACTAACTATGGCTACACCTTC. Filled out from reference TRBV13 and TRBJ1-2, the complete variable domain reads AAGVIQSPRHLIKEKRETATLKCYPIPRHDTVYWYQQGPGQDPQFLISFYEKMQSDKGSIPDRFSAQQFSDYHSELNMSSLELGDSALYFCASSRDRGSTNYGYTFGSGTRLTVV.

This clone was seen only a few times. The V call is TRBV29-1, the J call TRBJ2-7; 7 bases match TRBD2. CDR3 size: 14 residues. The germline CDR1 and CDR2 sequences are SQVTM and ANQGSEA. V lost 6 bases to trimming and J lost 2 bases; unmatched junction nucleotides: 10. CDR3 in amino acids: CSVDQAGPAYEQYF. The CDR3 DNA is TGCAGCGTCGACCAAGCGGGACCCGCCTACGAGCAGTACTTC.

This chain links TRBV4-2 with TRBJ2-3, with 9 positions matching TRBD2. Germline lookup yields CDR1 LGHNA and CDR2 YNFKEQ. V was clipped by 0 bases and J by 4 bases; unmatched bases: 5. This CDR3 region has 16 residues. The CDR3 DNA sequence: TGTGCCAGCAGCCAAGAAGGGGCTAGCGGGGCAGATACGCAGTATTTT. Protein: CASSQEGASGADTQYF.

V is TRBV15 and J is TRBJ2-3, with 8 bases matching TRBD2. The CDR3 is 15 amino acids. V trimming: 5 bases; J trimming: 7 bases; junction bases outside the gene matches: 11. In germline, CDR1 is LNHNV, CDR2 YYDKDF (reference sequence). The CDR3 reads CATSVNSGKFHTQYF. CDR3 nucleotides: TGTGCCACCAGCGTCAATAGCGGGAAGTTTCATACGCAGTATTTT.

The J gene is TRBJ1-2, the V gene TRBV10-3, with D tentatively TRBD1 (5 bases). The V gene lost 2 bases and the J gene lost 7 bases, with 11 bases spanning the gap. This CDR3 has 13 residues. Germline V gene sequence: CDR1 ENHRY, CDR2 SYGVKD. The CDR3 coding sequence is TGTGCCATCAGTGAGCGGCAGGGCGGTGGCTACACCTTC. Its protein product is CAISERQGGGYTF.

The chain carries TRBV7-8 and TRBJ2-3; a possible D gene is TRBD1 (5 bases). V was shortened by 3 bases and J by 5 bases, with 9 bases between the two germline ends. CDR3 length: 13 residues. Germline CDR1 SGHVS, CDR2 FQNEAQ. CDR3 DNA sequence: TGTGCCAGCAGCTTCCACAGGCGAGATACGCAGTATTTT. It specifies CASSFHRRDTQYF.